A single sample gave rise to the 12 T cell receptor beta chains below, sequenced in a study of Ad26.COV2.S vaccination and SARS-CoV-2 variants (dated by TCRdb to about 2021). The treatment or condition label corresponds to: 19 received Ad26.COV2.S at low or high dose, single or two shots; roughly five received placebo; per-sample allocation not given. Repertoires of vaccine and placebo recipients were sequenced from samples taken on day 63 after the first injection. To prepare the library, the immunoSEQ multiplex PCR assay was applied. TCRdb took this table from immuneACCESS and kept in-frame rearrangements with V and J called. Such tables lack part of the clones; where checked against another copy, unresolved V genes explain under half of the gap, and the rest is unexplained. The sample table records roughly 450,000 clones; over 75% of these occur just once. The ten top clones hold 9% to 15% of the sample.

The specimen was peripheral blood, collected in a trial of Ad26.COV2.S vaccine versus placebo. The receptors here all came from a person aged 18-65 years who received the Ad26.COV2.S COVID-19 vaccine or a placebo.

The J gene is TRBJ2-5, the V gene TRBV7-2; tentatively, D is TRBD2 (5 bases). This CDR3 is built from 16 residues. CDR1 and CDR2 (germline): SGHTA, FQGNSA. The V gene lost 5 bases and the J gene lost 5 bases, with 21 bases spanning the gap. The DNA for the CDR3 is TGTGCCAGCAGCGTGGGCGCTAGCTCAAACTTGGAGACCCAGTACTTC. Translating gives CASSVGASSNLETQYF.

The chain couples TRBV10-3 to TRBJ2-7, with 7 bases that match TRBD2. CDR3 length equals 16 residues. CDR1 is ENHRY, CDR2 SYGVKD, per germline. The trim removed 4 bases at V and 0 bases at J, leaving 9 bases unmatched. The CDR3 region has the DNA TGTGCCATCAGTGGGACCGCAACTAGCGCCTCCTACGAGCAGTACTTC. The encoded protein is CAISGTATSASYEQYF.

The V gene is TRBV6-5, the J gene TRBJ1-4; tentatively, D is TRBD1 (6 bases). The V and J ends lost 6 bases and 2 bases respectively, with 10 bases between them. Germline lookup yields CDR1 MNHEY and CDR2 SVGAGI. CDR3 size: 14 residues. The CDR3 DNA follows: TGTGCCAGCAGCTCAGACAGGACTAATGAAAAACTGTTTTTT. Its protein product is CASSSDRTNEKLFF.

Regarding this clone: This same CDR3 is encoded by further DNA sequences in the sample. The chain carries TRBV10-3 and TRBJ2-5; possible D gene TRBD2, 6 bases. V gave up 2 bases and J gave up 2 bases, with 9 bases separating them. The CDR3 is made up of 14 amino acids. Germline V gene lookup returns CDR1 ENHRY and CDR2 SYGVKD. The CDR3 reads CAISEGGAQETQYF. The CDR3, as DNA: TGTGCCATCAGTGAGGGAGGGGCTCAAGAGACCCAGTACTTC.

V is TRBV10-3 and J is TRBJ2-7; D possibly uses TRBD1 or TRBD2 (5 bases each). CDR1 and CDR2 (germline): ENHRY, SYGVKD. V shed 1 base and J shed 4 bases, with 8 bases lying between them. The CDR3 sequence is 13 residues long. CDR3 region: CAISELGVYEQYF. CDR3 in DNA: TGTGCCATCAGTGAGTTGGGGGTTTACGAGCAGTACTTC.

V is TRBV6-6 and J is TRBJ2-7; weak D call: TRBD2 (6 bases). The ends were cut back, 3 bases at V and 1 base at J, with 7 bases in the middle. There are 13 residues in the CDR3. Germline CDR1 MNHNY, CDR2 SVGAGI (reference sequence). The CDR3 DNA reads TGTGCCAGCAGTTATCGGGGGTCCTACGAGCAGTACTTC. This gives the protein CASSYRGSYEQYF.

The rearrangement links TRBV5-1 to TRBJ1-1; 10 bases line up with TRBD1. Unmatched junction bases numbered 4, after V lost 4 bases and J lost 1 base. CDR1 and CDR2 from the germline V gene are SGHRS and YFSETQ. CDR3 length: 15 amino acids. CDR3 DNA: TGCGCCAGCAGCCTCAGACAGGGGGCGAACACTGAAGCTTTCTTT. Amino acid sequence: CASSLRQGANTEAFF.

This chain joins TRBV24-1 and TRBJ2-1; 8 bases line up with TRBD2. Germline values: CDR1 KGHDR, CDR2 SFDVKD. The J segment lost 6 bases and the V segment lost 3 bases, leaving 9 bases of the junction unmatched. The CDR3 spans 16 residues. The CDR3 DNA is TGTGCCACCAGTGATCCTCGGCGGGAGGCCCTCAATGAGCAGTTCTTC. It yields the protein CATSDPRREALNEQFF.

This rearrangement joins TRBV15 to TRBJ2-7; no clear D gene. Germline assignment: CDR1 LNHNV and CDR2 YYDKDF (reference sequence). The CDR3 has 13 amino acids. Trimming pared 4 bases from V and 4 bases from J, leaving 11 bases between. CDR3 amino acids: CATSISVGYEQYF. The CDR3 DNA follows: TGTGCCACCAGCATCAGCGTCGGGTACGAGCAGTACTTC.

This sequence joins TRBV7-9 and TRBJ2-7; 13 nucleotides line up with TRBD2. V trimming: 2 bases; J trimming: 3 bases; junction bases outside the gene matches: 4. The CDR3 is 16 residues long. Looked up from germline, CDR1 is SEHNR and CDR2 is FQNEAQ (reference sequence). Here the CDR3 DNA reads TGTGCCAGCAGCTTATGGAGGACTAGCGGGAGCTACGAGCAGTACTTC. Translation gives CASSLWRTSGSYEQYF.

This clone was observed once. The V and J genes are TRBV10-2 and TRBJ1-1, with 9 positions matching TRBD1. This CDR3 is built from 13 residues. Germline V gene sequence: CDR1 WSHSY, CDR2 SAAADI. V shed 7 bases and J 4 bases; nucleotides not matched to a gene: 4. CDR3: CASILDRGTEAFF. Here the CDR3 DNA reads TGCGCCAGCATCCTGGACAGGGGCACTGAAGCTTTCTTT.

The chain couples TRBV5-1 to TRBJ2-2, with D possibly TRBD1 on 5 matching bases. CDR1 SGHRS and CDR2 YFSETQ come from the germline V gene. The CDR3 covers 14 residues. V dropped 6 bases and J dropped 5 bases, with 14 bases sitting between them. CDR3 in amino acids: CASTRELGTGELFF. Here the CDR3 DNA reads TGCGCCAGCACCAGGGAATTAGGGACCGGGGAGCTGTTTTTT. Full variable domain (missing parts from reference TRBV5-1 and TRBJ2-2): KAGVTQTPRYLIKTRGQQVTLSCSPISGHRSVSWYQQTPGQGLQFLFEYFSETQRNKGNFPGRFSGRQFSNSRSEMNVSTLELGDSALYLCASTRELGTGELFFGEGSRLTVL.